This TCR beta chain derives from a study of T cells in Graves' hyperthyroidism and ophthalmopathy. The authors obtained PBMCs from over 8.5 ml of fresh peripheral blood. The CDR3 regions of TCR beta were amplified from RNA transcripts. HTBI primers were employed in a first-round RT-PCR of the TCR CDR3. TCRdb passed the multiplex PCR reads through MiXCR, listing each CDR3 protein once. The repertoire holds roughly 840,000 distinct CDR3 sequences, with over 35% as singletons. The sequence derives from a man aged 18 to 29 with Graves' hyperthyroidism. The source material was blood.

CDR3 region: CASSLSEGQIYEQYF. In DNA form, the CDR3 reads TGCGCCAGCAGCTTGTCTGAGGGACAGATCTACGAGCAGTACTTC. The chain links TRBV5-1 to TRBJ2-7; the match to TRBD1 covers 7 bases. V lost 1 base, J lost 3 bases, and 7 bases stayed unmatched. From germline, CDR1 is SGHRS and CDR2 YFSETQ. The CDR3 has 15 residues. Using reference TRBV5-1 and TRBJ2-7 for the parts outside the CDR3, the full variable domain is KAGVTQTPRYLIKTRGQQVTLSCSPISGHRSVSWYQQTPGQGLQFLFEYFSETQRNKGNFPGRFSGRQFSNSRSEMNVSTLELGDSALYLCASSLSEGQIYEQYFGPGTRLTVT.